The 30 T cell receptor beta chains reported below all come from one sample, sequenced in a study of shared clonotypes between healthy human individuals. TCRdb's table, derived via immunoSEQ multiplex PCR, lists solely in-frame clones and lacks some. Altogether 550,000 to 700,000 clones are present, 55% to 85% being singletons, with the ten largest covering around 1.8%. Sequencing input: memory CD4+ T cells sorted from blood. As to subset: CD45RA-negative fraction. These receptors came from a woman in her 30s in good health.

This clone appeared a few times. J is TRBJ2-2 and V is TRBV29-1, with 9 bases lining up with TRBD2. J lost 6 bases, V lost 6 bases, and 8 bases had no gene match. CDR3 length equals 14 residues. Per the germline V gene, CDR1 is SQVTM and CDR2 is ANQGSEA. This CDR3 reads CSVPRTSVPGELFF. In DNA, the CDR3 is TGCAGCGTCCCAAGGACTAGCGTTCCCGGGGAGCTGTTTTTT.

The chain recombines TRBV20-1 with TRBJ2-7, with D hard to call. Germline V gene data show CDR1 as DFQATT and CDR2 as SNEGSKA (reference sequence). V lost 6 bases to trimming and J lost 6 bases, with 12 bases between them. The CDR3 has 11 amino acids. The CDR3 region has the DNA TGCAGTGCCCGGCGGACGGTCGAGCAGTACTTC. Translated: CSARRTVEQYF.

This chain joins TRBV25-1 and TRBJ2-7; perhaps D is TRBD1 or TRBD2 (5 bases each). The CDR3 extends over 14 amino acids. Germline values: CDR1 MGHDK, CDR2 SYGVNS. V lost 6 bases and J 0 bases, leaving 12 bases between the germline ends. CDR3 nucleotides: TGTGCCAGCAGCCCTTACGGGACCTCCTACGAGCAGTACTTC. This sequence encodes CASSPYGTSYEQYF.

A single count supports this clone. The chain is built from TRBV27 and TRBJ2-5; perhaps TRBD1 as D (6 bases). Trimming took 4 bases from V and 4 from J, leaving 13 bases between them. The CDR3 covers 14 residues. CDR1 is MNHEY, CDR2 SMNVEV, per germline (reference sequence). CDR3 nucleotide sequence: TGTGCCAGCAGTTACAGGGTTTTTGGAGAGACCCAGTACTTC. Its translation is CASSYRVFGETQYF.

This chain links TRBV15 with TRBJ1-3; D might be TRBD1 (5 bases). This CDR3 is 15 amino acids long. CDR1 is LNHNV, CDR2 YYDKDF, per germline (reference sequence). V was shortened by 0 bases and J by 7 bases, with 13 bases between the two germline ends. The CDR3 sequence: CATSRDYGRVNTIYF. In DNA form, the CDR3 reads TGTGCCACCAGCAGAGATTATGGCAGGGTCAACACCATATATTTT.

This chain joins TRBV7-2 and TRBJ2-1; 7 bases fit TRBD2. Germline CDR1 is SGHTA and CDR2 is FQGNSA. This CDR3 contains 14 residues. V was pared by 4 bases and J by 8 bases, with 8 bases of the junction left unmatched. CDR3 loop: CASSSNSGLDEQFF. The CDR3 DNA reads TGTGCCAGCAGCTCAAATAGCGGGCTGGATGAGCAGTTCTTC.

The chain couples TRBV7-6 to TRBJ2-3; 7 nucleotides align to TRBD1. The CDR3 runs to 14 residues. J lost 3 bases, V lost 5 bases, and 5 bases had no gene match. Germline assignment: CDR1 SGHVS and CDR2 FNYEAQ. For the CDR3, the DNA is TGTGCCAGCAGCCGGGACAGCCAAACAGATACGCAGTATTTT. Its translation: CASSRDSQTDTQYF.

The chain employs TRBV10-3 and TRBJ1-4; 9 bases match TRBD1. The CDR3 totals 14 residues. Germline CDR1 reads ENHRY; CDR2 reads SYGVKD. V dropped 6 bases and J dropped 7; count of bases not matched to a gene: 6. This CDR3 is CAIRPQGAGEKLFF. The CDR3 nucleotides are TGTGCCATCAGACCACAGGGGGCTGGTGAAAAACTGTTTTTT.

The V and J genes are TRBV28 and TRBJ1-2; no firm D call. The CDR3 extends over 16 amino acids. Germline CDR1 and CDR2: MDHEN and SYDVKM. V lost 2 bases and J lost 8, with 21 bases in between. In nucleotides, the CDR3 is TGTGCCAGCAGTTTAGACACGCAAGTTGGTTCGAAGGGCTACACCTTC. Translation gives CASSLDTQVGSKGYTF.

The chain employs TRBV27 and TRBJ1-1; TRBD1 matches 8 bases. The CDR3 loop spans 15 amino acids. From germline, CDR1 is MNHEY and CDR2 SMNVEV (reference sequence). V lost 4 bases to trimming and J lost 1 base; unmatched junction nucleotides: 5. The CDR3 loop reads CASSSRTGPNTEAFF. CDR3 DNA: TGTGCCAGCAGTTCTCGGACAGGGCCGAACACTGAAGCTTTCTTT.

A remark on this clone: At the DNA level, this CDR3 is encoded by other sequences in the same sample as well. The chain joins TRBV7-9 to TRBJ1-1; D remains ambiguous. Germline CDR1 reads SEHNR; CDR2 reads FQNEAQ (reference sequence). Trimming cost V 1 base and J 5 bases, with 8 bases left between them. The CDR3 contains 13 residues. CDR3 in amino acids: CASSLEGGTEAFF. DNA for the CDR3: TGTGCCAGCAGCTTAGAGGGTGGAACTGAAGCTTTCTTT.

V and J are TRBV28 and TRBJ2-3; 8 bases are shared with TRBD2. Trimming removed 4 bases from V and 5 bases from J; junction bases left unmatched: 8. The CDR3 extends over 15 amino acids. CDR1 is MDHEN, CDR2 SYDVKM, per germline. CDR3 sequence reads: CASSSPGLEGDTQYF. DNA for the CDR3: TGTGCCAGCAGTTCCCCGGGACTAGAAGGAGATACGCAGTATTTT.

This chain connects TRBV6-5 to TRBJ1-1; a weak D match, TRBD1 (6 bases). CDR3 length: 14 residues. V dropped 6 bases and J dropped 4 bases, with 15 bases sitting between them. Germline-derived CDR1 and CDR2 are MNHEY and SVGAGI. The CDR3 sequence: CASRRGGGGTEAFF. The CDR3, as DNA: TGTGCCAGCAGACGCGGTGGAGGGGGCACTGAAGCTTTCTTT.

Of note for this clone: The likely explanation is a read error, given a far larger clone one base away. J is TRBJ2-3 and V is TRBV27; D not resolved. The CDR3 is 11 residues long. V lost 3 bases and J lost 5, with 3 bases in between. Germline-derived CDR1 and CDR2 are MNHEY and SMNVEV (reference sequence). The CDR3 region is CASSFGDTQYF. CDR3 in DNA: TGTGCCAGCAGTTTCGGAGATACGCAGTATTTT.

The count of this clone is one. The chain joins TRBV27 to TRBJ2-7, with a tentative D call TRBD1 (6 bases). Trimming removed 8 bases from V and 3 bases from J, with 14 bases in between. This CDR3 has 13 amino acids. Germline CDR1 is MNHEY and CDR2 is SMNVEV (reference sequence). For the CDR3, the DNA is TGTGCCAGCTCTGCTGACAGGATCTACGAGCAGTACTTC. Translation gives CASSADRIYEQYF.

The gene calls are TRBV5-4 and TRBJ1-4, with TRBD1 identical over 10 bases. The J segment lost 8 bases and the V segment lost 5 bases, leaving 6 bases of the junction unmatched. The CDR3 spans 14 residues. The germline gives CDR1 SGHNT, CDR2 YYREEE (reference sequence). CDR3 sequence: CASRKGQGNEKLFF. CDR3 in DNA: TGTGCCAGCAGGAAGGGACAGGGGAACGAAAAACTGTTTTTT. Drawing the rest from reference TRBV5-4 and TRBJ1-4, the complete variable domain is ETGVTQSPTHLIKTRGQQVTLRCSSQSGHNTVSWYQQALGQGPQFIFQYYREEENGRGNFPPRFSGLQFPNYSSELNVNALELDDSALYLCASRKGQGNEKLFFGSGTQLSVL.

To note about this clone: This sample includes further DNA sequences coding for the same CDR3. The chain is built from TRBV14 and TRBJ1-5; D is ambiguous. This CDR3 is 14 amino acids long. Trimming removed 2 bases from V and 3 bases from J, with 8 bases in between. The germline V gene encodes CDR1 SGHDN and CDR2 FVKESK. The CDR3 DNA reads TGTGCCAGCAGCCAATCTGGTATCAATCAGCCCCAGCATTTT. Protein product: CASSQSGINQPQHF.

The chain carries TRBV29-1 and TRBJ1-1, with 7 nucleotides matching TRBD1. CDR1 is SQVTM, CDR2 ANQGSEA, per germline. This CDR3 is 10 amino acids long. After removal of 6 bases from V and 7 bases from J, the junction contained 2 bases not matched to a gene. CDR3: CSVDRDEAFF. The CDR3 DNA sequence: TGCAGCGTAGACAGGGATGAAGCTTTCTTT.

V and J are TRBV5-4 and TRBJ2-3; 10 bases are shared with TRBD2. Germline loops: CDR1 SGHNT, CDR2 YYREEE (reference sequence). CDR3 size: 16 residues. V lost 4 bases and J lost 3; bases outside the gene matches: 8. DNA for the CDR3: TGTGCCAGCAGCGGGTCTAGCGGGAGTAGGACAGATACGCAGTATTTT. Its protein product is CASSGSSGSRTDTQYF. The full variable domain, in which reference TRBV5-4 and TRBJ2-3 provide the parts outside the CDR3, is ETGVTQSPTHLIKTRGQQVTLRCSSQSGHNTVSWYQQALGQGPQFIFQYYREEENGRGNFPPRFSGLQFPNYSSELNVNALELDDSALYLCASSGSSGSRTDTQYFGPGTRLTVL.

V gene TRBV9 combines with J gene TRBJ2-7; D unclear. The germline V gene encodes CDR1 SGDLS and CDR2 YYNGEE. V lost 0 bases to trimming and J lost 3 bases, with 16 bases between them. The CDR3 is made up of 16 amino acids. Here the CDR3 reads CASSVGGEVGYYEQYF. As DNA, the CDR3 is TGTGCCAGCAGCGTAGGTGGGGAAGTGGGTTACTACGAGCAGTACTTC.

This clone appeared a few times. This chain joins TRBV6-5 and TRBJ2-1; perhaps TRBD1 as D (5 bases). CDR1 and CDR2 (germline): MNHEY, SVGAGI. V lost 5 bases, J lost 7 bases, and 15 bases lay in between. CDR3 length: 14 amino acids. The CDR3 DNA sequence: TGTGCCAGCAGTACTATGGGGCGCGCGAATGAGCAGTTCTTC. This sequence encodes CASSTMGRANEQFF.

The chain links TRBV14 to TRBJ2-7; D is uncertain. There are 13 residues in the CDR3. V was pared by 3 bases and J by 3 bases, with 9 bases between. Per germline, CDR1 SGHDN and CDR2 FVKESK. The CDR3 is CASSHINDYEQYF. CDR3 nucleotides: TGTGCCAGCAGCCATATTAACGACTACGAGCAGTACTTC.

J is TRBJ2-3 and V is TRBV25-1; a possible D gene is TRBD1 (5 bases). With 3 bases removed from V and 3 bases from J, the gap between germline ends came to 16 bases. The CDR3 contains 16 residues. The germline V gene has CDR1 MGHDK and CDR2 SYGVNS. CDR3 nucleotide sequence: TGTGCCAGCAGTGATCTTGGCAGGGATGGGACAGATACGCAGTATTTT. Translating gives CASSDLGRDGTDTQYF.

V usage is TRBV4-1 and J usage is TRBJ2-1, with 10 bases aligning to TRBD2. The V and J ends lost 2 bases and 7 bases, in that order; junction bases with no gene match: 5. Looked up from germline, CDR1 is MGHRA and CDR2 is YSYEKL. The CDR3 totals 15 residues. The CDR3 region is CASSQLAGDINEQFF. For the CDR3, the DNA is TGCGCCAGCAGCCAACTAGCGGGAGATATAAATGAGCAGTTCTTC.

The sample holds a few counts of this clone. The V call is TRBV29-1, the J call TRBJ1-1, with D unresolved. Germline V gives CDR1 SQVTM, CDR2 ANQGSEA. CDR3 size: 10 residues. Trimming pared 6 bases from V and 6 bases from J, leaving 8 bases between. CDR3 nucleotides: TGCAGCGTCATGGCGGCTGAAGCTTTCTTT. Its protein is CSVMAAEAFF.

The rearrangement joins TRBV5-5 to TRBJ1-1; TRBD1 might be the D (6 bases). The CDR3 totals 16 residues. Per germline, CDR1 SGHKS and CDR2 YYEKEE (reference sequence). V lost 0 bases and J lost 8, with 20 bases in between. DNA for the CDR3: TGTGCCAGCAGCTTGGATACAGGGCGGGGAGTGCGGGAAGCTTTCTTT. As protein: CASSLDTGRGVREAFF.

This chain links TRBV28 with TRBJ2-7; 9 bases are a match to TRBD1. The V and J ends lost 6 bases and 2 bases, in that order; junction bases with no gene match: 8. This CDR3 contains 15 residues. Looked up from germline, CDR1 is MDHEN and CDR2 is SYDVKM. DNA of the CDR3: TGTGCCAGCAGGGGCCGGGACAGGGTTCCCTACGAGCAGTACTTC. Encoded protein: CASRGRDRVPYEQYF.

In DNA form, the CDR3 reads TGCAGCGTTGAAGTCCAAGGTCACACTGAAGCTTTCTTT. It codes for CSVEVQGHTEAFF. This chain joins TRBV29-1 and TRBJ1-1; D not resolved. Germline values: CDR1 SQVTM, CDR2 ANQGSEA. CDR3 size: 13 residues. The V gene lost 1 base and the J gene lost 3 bases, with 9 bases spanning the gap.

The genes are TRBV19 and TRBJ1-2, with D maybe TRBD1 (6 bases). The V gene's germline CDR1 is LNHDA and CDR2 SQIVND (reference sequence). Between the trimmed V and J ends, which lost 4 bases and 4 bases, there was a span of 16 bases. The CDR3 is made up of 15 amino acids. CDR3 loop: CASSKGGASSYGYTF. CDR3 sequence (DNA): TGTGCCAGTAGTAAAGGGGGAGCGTCTAGCTATGGCTACACCTTC.

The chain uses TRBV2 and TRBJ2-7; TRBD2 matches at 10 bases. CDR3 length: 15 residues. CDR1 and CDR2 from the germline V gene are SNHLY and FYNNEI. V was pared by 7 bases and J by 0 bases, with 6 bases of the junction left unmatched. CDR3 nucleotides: TGTGCCAGCACTGATCGACTAGCGGGCTCCTACGAGCAGTACTTC. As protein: CASTDRLAGSYEQYF.